Listed here are 21 T cell receptor beta chains from one sample, sequenced in a study of cytomegalovirus exposure and HLA in healthy donors. 60 Vbeta and 13 Jbeta primers were used in PCR. Some clones are missing from TCRdb's copy, which holds only in-frame ones; the method was immunoSEQ multiplex PCR. The sample yields tens of thousands of clones, approximately 74% seen once. Sequencing was carried out using PBMCs. These TCRs come from a woman in her thirties in good health and CMV-seropositive.

The chain employs TRBV7-6 and TRBJ1-5; weak D call: TRBD1 (5 bases). Per the germline V gene, CDR1 is SGHVS and CDR2 is FNYEAQ. This CDR3 contains 15 residues. The V end lost 2 bases, the J end lost 3 bases, and 11 bases lay between the germline ends. In DNA, the CDR3 is TGTGCCAGCAGCTTAACAGGCGGTGTCAATCAGCCCCAGCATTTT. This gives the protein CASSLTGGVNQPQHF. The variable domain in full, with the rest retrieved from reference TRBV7-6 and TRBJ1-5, is GAGVSQSPRYKVTKRGQDVALRCDPISGHVSLYWYRQALGQGPEFLTYFNYEAQQDKSGLPNDRFSAERPEGSISTLTIQRTEQRDSAMYRCASSLTGGVNQPQHFGDGTRLSIL.

This chain connects TRBV7-9 to TRBJ2-5; 8 positions match TRBD2. This CDR3 is 16 amino acids long. Per germline, CDR1 SEHNR and CDR2 FQNEAQ (reference sequence). V was pared by 4 bases and J by 4 bases, with 11 bases of the junction left unmatched. CDR3 coding DNA: TGTGCCAGCAGCTCCAGGGACGGCGGGAGGCGAGAGACCCAGTACTTC. Translated: CASSSRDGGRRETQYF.

The genes are TRBV6-5 and TRBJ2-1; 10 bases align to TRBD2. The trim removed 6 bases at V and 4 bases at J, leaving 3 bases unmatched. The germline CDR1 and CDR2 sequences are MNHEY and SVGAGI. The CDR3 has 14 amino acids. CDR3 protein: CASSPSGSYNEQFF. The DNA for the CDR3 is TGTGCCAGCAGCCCTAGCGGGAGTTACAATGAGCAGTTCTTC.

The V gene is TRBV6-1, the J gene TRBJ2-7; tentative D call: TRBD2 (6 bases). V lost 8 bases and J lost 1, with 18 bases in between. This CDR3 has 15 amino acids. Per the germline V gene, CDR1 is MNHNS and CDR2 is SASEGT. The CDR3: CASAFEPGLSYEQYF. DNA of the CDR3: TGTGCCAGCGCGTTTGAACCGGGACTTTCCTACGAGCAGTACTTC.

This chain uses TRBV29-1 with TRBJ2-7; the match to TRBD2 covers 10 bases. The germline V gene encodes CDR1 SQVTM and CDR2 ANQGSEA. With 5 bases clipped from V and 0 bases from J, the junction kept 1 base outside the gene matches. CDR3 length: 13 amino acids. CDR3 coding DNA: TGCAGCGTTCCTAGCGGGAGCTCCTACGAGCAGTACTTC. Protein product: CSVPSGSSYEQYF.

The chain uses TRBV5-4 and TRBJ1-1; 7 bases line up with TRBD1. Trimming at V came to 5 bases and at J to 5 bases, leaving 6 bases not matched to a gene. The CDR3 consists of 13 residues. Germline V CDR1 and CDR2: SGHNT, YYREEE (reference sequence). The CDR3 region has the DNA TGTGCCAGCAGATCGACAGGGATAACTGAAGCTTTCTTT. This gives the protein CASRSTGITEAFF.

This rearrangement joins TRBV18 to TRBJ2-7, with 9 positions matching TRBD2. V lost 2 bases and J lost 1; bases outside the gene matches: 3. Germline V lookup: CDR1 KGHSH, CDR2 LQKENI. This CDR3 has 15 amino acids. The CDR3 here is CASSPRSGRSYEQYF. CDR3 bases: TGTGCCAGCTCACCAAGGAGCGGGAGGTCCTACGAGCAGTACTTC. The complete variable domain, with remaining parts taken from reference TRBV18 and TRBJ2-7, reads NAGVMQNPRHLVRRRGQEARLRCSPMKGHSHVYWYRQLPEEGLKFMVYLQKENIIDESGMPKERFSAEFPKEGPSILRIQQVVRGDSAAYFCASSPRSGRSYEQYFGPGTRLTVT.

At least ten counts were recorded for this clone. The chain joins TRBV4-2 to TRBJ1-1; TRBD1 matches at 8 bases. The CDR3 loop spans 17 amino acids. J was trimmed by 4 bases and V by 1 base; bases with no gene match: 11. Germline V gives CDR1 LGHNA, CDR2 YNFKEQ. CDR3 loop: CASSQAFLTGDSTEAFF. The CDR3 region has the DNA TGTGCCAGCAGCCAAGCTTTCCTGACAGGGGATTCCACTGAAGCTTTCTTT.

This chain connects TRBV7-2 to TRBJ1-5, with 7 bases matching TRBD1. V lost 5 bases and J lost 10; bases outside the gene matches: 11. This CDR3 spans 14 amino acids. Germline CDR1 is SGHTA and CDR2 is FQGNSA. For the CDR3, the DNA is TGTGCCAGCAGCACCGGACAGGCTATCAGCCCCCAGCATTTT. It is translated as CASSTGQAISPQHF.

J is TRBJ1-2 and V is TRBV19; D is perhaps TRBD1 (6 bases). The CDR3 runs to 14 residues. The germline gives CDR1 LNHDA, CDR2 SQIVND (reference sequence). V was pared by 1 base and J by 3 bases, with 9 bases between. The CDR3 sequence: CASSIGPGDYGYTF. The CDR3 nucleotides read TGTGCCAGTAGTATAGGCCCAGGGGACTATGGCTACACCTTC. Supplemented by reference TRBV19 and TRBJ1-2, the full variable domain reads DGGITQSPKYLFRKEGQNVTLSCEQNLNHDAMYWYRQDPGQGLRLIYYSQIVNDFQKGDIAEGYSVSREKKESFPLTVTSAQKNPTAFYLCASSIGPGDYGYTFGSGTRLTVV.

The chain carries TRBV30 and TRBJ2-7; the D gene is possibly TRBD1 (5 bases). Germline assignment: CDR1 GTSNPN and CDR2 SVGIG (reference sequence). The CDR3 has 16 amino acids. V was clipped by 0 bases and J by 0 bases, with 15 bases between them. The CDR3 reads CAWSVLRGFSSYEQYF. The CDR3 DNA follows: TGTGCCTGGAGTGTTCTTAGGGGTTTCAGCTCCTACGAGCAGTACTTC.

The chain has TRBV4-3 and TRBJ2-7, with 8 positions matching TRBD1. Germline CDR1 and CDR2: LGHNA and YSLEER. V trimming: 6 bases; J trimming: 3 bases; junction bases outside the gene matches: 4. The CDR3 is made up of 13 amino acids. The CDR3: CASSPGQDYEQYF. The CDR3 DNA is TGCGCCAGCAGTCCGGGACAGGACTACGAGCAGTACTTC.

The chain is built from TRBV5-4 and TRBJ1-4; D gene uncertain. The germline CDR1 and CDR2 sequences are SGHNT and YYREEE (reference sequence). The CDR3 loop spans 14 amino acids. Trimming pared 4 bases from V and 0 bases from J, leaving 7 bases between. The CDR3 region has the DNA TGTGCCAGCAGCACCGGGACAACTAATGAAAAACTGTTTTTT. Translated: CASSTGTTNEKLFF.

The chain links TRBV4-2 to TRBJ1-2, with D uncertain. V lost 0 bases and J lost 3, with 8 bases in between. Germline CDR1 reads LGHNA; CDR2 reads YNFKEQ. This CDR3 has 14 residues. CDR3 sequence (DNA): TGTGCCAGCAGCCAAGAAAGGCGGGACTATGGCTACACCTTC. Translating it yields CASSQERRDYGYTF.

V is TRBV29-1 and J is TRBJ2-1, with 8 bases lining up with TRBD2. The germline gives CDR1 SQVTM, CDR2 ANQGSEA. Trimming took 3 bases from V and 8 from J; bases not matched to a gene: 3. The CDR3 is made up of 12 amino acids. This CDR3 is CSVDGAGDEQFF. DNA of the CDR3: TGCAGCGTTGACGGAGCGGGAGATGAGCAGTTCTTC.

The chain uses TRBV29-1 and TRBJ2-7, with 10 bases fitting TRBD1. Trimming at V came to 4 bases and at J to 1 base, leaving 4 bases not matched to a gene. The CDR3 has 14 amino acids. Per germline, CDR1 SQVTM and CDR2 ANQGSEA. The CDR3 spells CSVAVGQGSYEQYF. In DNA, the CDR3 is TGCAGCGTTGCCGTGGGACAGGGGTCCTACGAGCAGTACTTC.

The sample holds one count of this clone. The rearrangement joins TRBV4-3 to TRBJ2-5; D might be TRBD2 (5 bases). This CDR3 has 13 amino acids. V lost 1 base, J lost 5 bases, and 8 bases lay in between. Germline CDR1 and CDR2: LGHNA and YSLEER. The CDR3 loop is CASSQGRGETQYF. The CDR3 DNA reads as TGCGCCAGCAGCCAAGGTCGGGGTGAGACCCAGTACTTC.

The V call is TRBV20-1, the J call TRBJ2-5; possibly TRBD1 for D (5 bases). The CDR3 contains 11 residues. With 5 bases removed from V and 5 bases from J, the gap between germline ends came to 9 bases. Germline loops: CDR1 DFQATT, CDR2 SNEGSKA (reference sequence). This chain's CDR3 is CSAAYRETQYF. DNA of the CDR3: TGCAGTGCTGCCTACAGGGAGACCCAGTACTTC.

This clone was recorded a few times. The chain has TRBV2 and TRBJ1-2; 12 nucleotides align to TRBD1. Germline CDR1 reads SNHLY; CDR2 reads FYNNEI. CDR3 length: 12 residues. V shed 9 bases and J 7 bases; nucleotides not matched to a gene: 3. The CDR3 DNA sequence: TGTGCCAGGGGGGACAGGGGGCCTGGCTACACCTTC. It translates to CARGDRGPGYTF.

The chain has TRBV4-2 and TRBJ2-1; TRBD2 matches at 9 bases. Germline V gene sequence: CDR1 LGHNA, CDR2 YNFKEQ. The ends lost 1 base at V and 1 base at J; junction bases unmatched: 11. The CDR3 consists of 19 residues. CDR3 sequence reads: CASSQGGASGKVSYNEQFF. The CDR3 DNA sequence: TGTGCCAGCAGCCAAGGGGGTGCTAGCGGGAAGGTTTCCTACAATGAGCAGTTCTTC.

The genes are TRBV9 and TRBJ1-1; no reliable D call. This CDR3 comprises 13 residues. Germline V gene sequence: CDR1 SGDLS, CDR2 YYNGEE. The germline V and J ends were trimmed by 5 bases and 0 bases, with 8 bases remaining between them. The CDR3 loop is CASRGRLNTEAFF. CDR3 nucleotide sequence: TGTGCCAGCAGGGGGAGACTGAACACTGAAGCTTTCTTT.